The 11 T cell receptor beta chains reported below all come from one sample, sequenced in a study of response to subunit inactivated influenza vaccine. TCRdb independently ran MiXCR on the RT-PCR reads; one entry per CDR3 protein. Among roughly 710,000 distinct CDR3 sequences listed, approximately 14% were seen once. Here the sequenced sample was PBMCs from blood, taken 14 days before vaccination. The receptors were sampled from a man aged 45-65 years who received an inactivated influenza vaccine.

This clonotype has only a few counts. The V and J genes are TRBV7-9 and TRBJ2-2; D is perhaps TRBD2 (7 bases). Trimming cost V 5 bases and J 4 bases, with 14 bases left between them. CDR3 length: 15 amino acids. Germline V CDR1 and CDR2: SEHNR, FQNEAQ (reference sequence). The DNA of the CDR3 is TGTGCCAGCAGCCCCCCGGGGGGCCGCACCGGGGAGCTGTTTTTT. Translating gives CASSPPGGRTGELFF.

This clonotype was recorded many times. The V call is TRBV2, the J call TRBJ2-5; a possible D gene is TRBD2 (6 bases). Trimming shortened V by 7 bases and J by 2 bases, and 17 bases separated the two germline ends. The CDR3 length is 15 residues. From germline, CDR1 is SNHLY and CDR2 FYNNEI. CDR3 sequence: CASTLGGMIQETQYF. In DNA, the CDR3 is TGTGCCAGCACTCTAGGAGGGATGATTCAAGAGACCCAGTACTTC.

The chain combines TRBV29-1 with TRBJ2-1, with D uncertain. Trimming removed 5 bases from V and 2 bases from J, with 16 bases in between. Germline CDR1 and CDR2: SQVTM and ANQGSEA. The length of the CDR3 is 15 residues. CDR3 loop: CSVCDPTKAYNEQFF. As DNA, the CDR3 is TGCAGCGTTTGCGACCCGACCAAAGCCTACAATGAGCAGTTCTTC.

This chain joins TRBV11-2 and TRBJ1-2, with 7 bases fitting TRBD1. The germline V gene has CDR1 SGHAT and CDR2 FQNNGV. CDR3 length: 16 amino acids. Trimming took 5 bases from V and 1 from J; bases not matched to a gene: 10. DNA of the CDR3: TGTGCCAGCAGCCGCTCCTCCACAGGGGTTAACTATGGCTACACCTTC. The encoded protein is CASSRSSTGVNYGYTF.

The chain is built from TRBV3-1 and TRBJ1-5, with D perhaps TRBD1 (5 bases). V was pared by 1 base and J by 2 bases, with 9 bases between. CDR3 length: 15 residues. Germline CDR1 and CDR2: LGHDT and YNNKEL (reference sequence). The CDR3 bases are TGTGCCAGCAGCCAAGCAGGGCTGGGCAATCAGCCCCAGCATTTT. Protein product: CASSQAGLGNQPQHF.

The DNA of the CDR3 is TGTGCCAGCAGTTACGGGCGGGGTCGGAACTACGAGCAGTACTTC. Protein product: CASSYGRGRNYEQYF. The chain carries TRBV6-2 or TRBV6-3 and TRBJ2-7; D may be TRBD2 (6 bases). Between the trimmed V and J ends, which lost 2 bases and 3 bases, there was a span of 14 bases. The germline V gene encodes CDR1 MNHEY and CDR2 SVGEGT. CDR3 length equals 15 residues.

The genes are TRBV20-1 and TRBJ2-1; D is uncertain. This CDR3 has 15 amino acids. Germline V CDR1 and CDR2: DFQATT, SNEGSKA (reference sequence). Trimming left V 3 bases short and J 0 bases short, with 12 bases between. CDR3 sequence: CSASRAASSYNEQFF. The CDR3 DNA reads as TGCAGTGCTAGCCGTGCTGCGAGCTCCTACAATGAGCAGTTCTTC.

This clonotype has at least ten counts. V and J are TRBV10-3 and TRBJ2-7, with D possibly being TRBD2 (5 bases). V was cut by 8 bases and J by 0 bases, with 5 bases left in between. Germline lookup yields CDR1 ENHRY and CDR2 SYGVKD. This CDR3 has 11 residues. This CDR3 reads CAIGGSYEQYF. The DNA for the CDR3 is TGTGCCATCGGAGGCTCCTACGAGCAGTACTTC.

This sequence joins TRBV20-1 and TRBJ2-7; no reliable D call. V gave up 1 base and J gave up 3 bases, with 10 bases separating them. Germline V lookup: CDR1 DFQATT, CDR2 SNEGSKA (reference sequence). The CDR3 totals 13 residues. The CDR3 DNA follows: TGCAGTGCTAGAGCCCCTTTCCACTACGAGCAGTACTTC. This translates into CSARAPFHYEQYF.

This clonotype appeared a few times. This chain links TRBV29-1 with TRBJ1-1; D uncertain. Trimming stripped 2 bases from V and 4 bases from J, with 8 bases between. The CDR3 covers 12 residues. Germline-derived CDR1 and CDR2 are SQVTM and ANQGSEA. CDR3 bases: TGCAGCGTTGAAAGCGGGTTCACTGAAGCTTTCTTT. This codes for CSVESGFTEAFF. The full variable domain, its missing parts supplied by reference TRBV29-1 and TRBJ1-1, is SAVISQKPSRDICQRGTSLTIQCQVDSQVTMMFWYRQQPGQSLTLIATANQGSEATYESGFVIDKFPISRPNLTFSTLTVSNMSPEDSSIYLCSVESGFTEAFFGQGTRLTVV.

This clonotype was observed a single time. The J gene is TRBJ2-6, the V gene TRBV5-1, with D unclear. The V and J ends lost 4 bases and 4 bases respectively, with 9 bases between them. The germline gives CDR1 SGHRS, CDR2 YFSETQ. This CDR3 comprises 14 residues. This CDR3 is CASSPVQGANVLTF. The CDR3 DNA follows: TGCGCCAGCAGCCCGGTGCAAGGGGCCAACGTCCTGACTTTC.